Each of the 27 T cell receptor beta chains below was sequenced from the same sample in a study of TIL therapy for anti-PD-1-resistant metastatic lung cancer. Time point noted: pre-treatment sample, taken before nivolumab and TIL therapy. The tumor samples were excised metastases, mostly pleural nodules or supraclavicular lymph nodes. Sequencing used immunoSEQ v3. TCRdb's copy holds only in-frame clones and misses some; the assay was immunoSEQ multiplex PCR. The sample consists of about 50,000 clones, 65% to 80% of them appearing once. The sequences come from tumor tissue, collected at baseline. The receptors originated from a person aged 25-79 years with non-small cell lung cancer.

V usage is TRBV7-7 and J usage is TRBJ2-3; 13 nucleotides align to TRBD2. The germline V gene encodes CDR1 SSHAT and CDR2 FNYEAQ (reference sequence). The CDR3 sequence is 15 residues long. V gave up 4 bases and J gave up 3 bases; unmatched junction bases: 1. The CDR3 DNA follows: TGTGCCAGCAGCTCGGGACTAGCGGGAACAGATACGCAGTATTTT. As protein: CASSSGLAGTDTQYF.

V gene TRBV7-9 combines with J gene TRBJ2-7; the D is unclear. The CDR3 length is 12 residues. Germline CDR1 SEHNR, CDR2 FQNEAQ (reference sequence). The ends were cut back, 5 bases at V and 2 bases at J, with 7 bases in the middle. For the CDR3, the DNA is TGTGCCAGCAGCCCCCGTCCCTACGAGCAGTACTTC. It codes for CASSPRPYEQYF.

The V gene is TRBV19, the J gene TRBJ2-7; D not certain. Between the trimmed V and J ends, which lost 6 bases and 0 bases, there was a span of 6 bases. Germline V gene sequence: CDR1 LNHDA, CDR2 SQIVND (reference sequence). This CDR3 has 12 amino acids. CDR3 sequence: CASSKSSYEQYF. CDR3 in DNA: TGTGCCAGTAGCAAGAGCTCCTACGAGCAGTACTTC.

The chain has TRBV7-2 and TRBJ1-4, with a weak D call TRBD1 (5 bases). The ends were cut back, 1 base at V and 6 bases at J, with 9 bases in the middle. The CDR3 has 14 amino acids. Germline loops: CDR1 SGHTA, CDR2 FQGNSA. The chain's CDR3 is CASSLGQGYEKLFF. The DNA of the CDR3 is TGTGCCAGCAGCTTAGGGCAGGGATATGAAAAACTGTTTTTT.

This clone was picked up a small number of times. For the CDR3, the DNA is TGCGCCAGCAGCCTTGCAAGCGGGGGGTACTACGAGCAGTACTTC. This codes for CASSLASGGYYEQYF. The rearrangement uses TRBV5-1 and TRBJ2-7; TRBD2 matches at 9 bases. This CDR3 contains 15 residues. Germline V gives CDR1 SGHRS, CDR2 YFSETQ. The ends lost 4 bases at V and 3 bases at J; junction bases unmatched: 8.

This clone was observed a single time. The rearrangement joins TRBV7-6 to TRBJ2-4; D may be TRBD2 (5 bases). The CDR3 consists of 14 residues. The V end was cut by 1 base, the J end by 9 bases, with 13 bases between. The V gene's germline CDR1 is SGHVS and CDR2 FNYEAQ. This CDR3 reads CASSLGAGLGIQYF. The CDR3 coding sequence is TGTGCCAGCAGCTTAGGCGCGGGCCTGGGCATTCAGTACTTC. Full variable domain (remainder filled in from reference TRBV7-6 and TRBJ2-4): GAGVSQSPRYKVTKRGQDVALRCDPISGHVSLYWYRQALGQGPEFLTYFNYEAQQDKSGLPNDRFSAERPEGSISTLTIQRTEQRDSAMYRCASSLGAGLGIQYFGAGTRLSVL.

The V and J genes are TRBV30 and TRBJ1-4, with unresolved D. V was pared by 0 bases and J by 7 bases, with 9 bases between. The CDR3 runs to 13 residues. Germline values: CDR1 GTSNPN, CDR2 SVGIG (reference sequence). The CDR3 nucleotides read TGTGCCTGGAGTGTACGTAAGAGTGAAAAACTGTTTTTT. It translates to CAWSVRKSEKLFF.

This chain uses TRBV5-1 with TRBJ2-2, with D possibly TRBD2 on 6 matching bases. CDR1 SGHRS and CDR2 YFSETQ come from the germline V gene. Between the trimmed V and J ends, which lost 5 bases and 7 bases, there was a span of 18 bases. The CDR3 loop spans 15 amino acids. CDR3 in amino acids: CASRFAGSRDGELFF. CDR3 nucleotide sequence: TGCGCCAGCAGGTTTGCGGGGTCCCGGGACGGGGAGCTGTTTTTT.

V is TRBV7-9 and J is TRBJ1-4; D gene unclear. The CDR3 is 17 residues long. V lost 1 base to trimming and J lost 0 bases, with 12 bases between them. Germline CDR1 SEHNR, CDR2 FQNEAQ (reference sequence). CDR3 protein: CASSLDSATATNEKLFF. The CDR3 nucleotides are TGTGCCAGCAGCTTAGACTCGGCAACTGCAACTAATGAAAAACTGTTTTTT.

This clone was recorded a few times. The V and J genes are TRBV7-8 and TRBJ2-1; D possibly matches TRBD1 or TRBD2 (5 bases each). The V end was cut by 2 bases, the J end by 10 bases, with 24 bases between. Germline V gene sequence: CDR1 SGHVS, CDR2 FQNEAQ. This CDR3 has 17 residues. CDR3 sequence reads: CASSLWTMPGPDREQFF. CDR3 in DNA: TGTGCCAGCAGCTTATGGACCATGCCGGGGCCCGATCGAGAGCAGTTCTTC. Full variable domain (outside the CDR3, taken from reference TRBV7-8 and TRBJ2-1): GAGVSQSPRYKVAKRGQDVALRCDPISGHVSLFWYQQALGQGPEFLTYFQNEAQLDKSGLPSDRFFAERPEGSVSTLKIQRTQQEDSAVYLCASSLWTMPGPDREQFFGPGTRLTVL.

The count of this clone is one. This rearrangement joins TRBV19 to TRBJ2-3, with D possibly being TRBD1 (5 bases). V shed 5 bases and J shed 7 bases, with 16 bases lying between them. The CDR3 runs 14 residues. Germline V gene lookup returns CDR1 LNHDA and CDR2 SQIVND (reference sequence). In DNA, the CDR3 is TGTGCCAGTAGTCAACCCCCTAGGACAAATACGCAGTATTTT. It specifies CASSQPPRTNTQYF.

The rearrangement links TRBV30 to TRBJ1-4; 8 nucleotides match TRBD1. CDR1 and CDR2 (germline): GTSNPN, SVGIG (reference sequence). The CDR3 length is 15 residues. V dropped 7 bases and J dropped 5; count of bases not matched to a gene: 12. CDR3 sequence reads: CAFRGQGLPNEKLFF. In DNA form, the CDR3 reads TGTGCCTTTCGAGGACAGGGCCTTCCAAATGAAAAACTGTTTTTT.

This chain links TRBV11-2 with TRBJ1-6; 7 nucleotides agree with TRBD1. Trimming removed 1 base from V and 7 bases from J; junction bases left unmatched: 4. The germline gives CDR1 SGHAT, CDR2 FQNNGV. The CDR3 covers 15 residues. CDR3 residues: CASSLGDRDNSPLHF. CDR3 sequence (DNA): TGTGCCAGCAGCTTAGGCGACAGGGACAATTCACCCCTCCACTTT.

V usage is TRBV7-9 and J usage is TRBJ1-1; D might be TRBD1 (5 bases). Germline assignment: CDR1 SEHNR and CDR2 FQNEAQ (reference sequence). The CDR3 runs 15 residues. The germline V and J ends were trimmed by 1 base and 1 base, with 10 bases remaining between them. The CDR3: CASSLVATGNTEAFF. CDR3 DNA sequence: TGTGCCAGCAGCTTAGTGGCCACAGGGAACACTGAAGCTTTCTTT.

V is TRBV28 and J is TRBJ1-6; TRBD1 agrees at 7 bases. The CDR3 length is 13 residues. After removal of 10 bases from V and 8 bases from J, the junction contained 8 bases not matched to a gene. Germline CDR1 and CDR2: MDHEN and SYDVKM. CDR3 in amino acids: CATQGQRDSPLHF. Written as DNA, the CDR3 is TGTGCCACACAGGGGCAGCGAGATTCACCCCTCCACTTT.

This clone appeared a few times. Here the CDR3 reads CASSLVRTSGMGTQYF. The CDR3 nucleotides read TGTGCCAGCAGCTTAGTTCGGACTAGCGGCATGGGTACGCAGTATTTT. The V gene is TRBV7-2, the J gene TRBJ2-3; 10 nucleotides agree with TRBD2. The CDR3 loop spans 16 amino acids. In germline, CDR1 is SGHTA, CDR2 FQGNSA. With V trimmed by 1 base and J by 8 bases, 9 bases remained unmatched.

This rearrangement joins TRBV27 to TRBJ2-7; D not certain. CDR3 size: 14 residues. The V gene's germline CDR1 is MNHEY and CDR2 SMNVEV (reference sequence). V gave up 5 bases and J gave up 1 base, with 12 bases separating them. CDR3 nucleotides: TGTGCCAGCAGTCCCCAAGTTATGTCCTACGAGCAGTACTTC. This sequence encodes CASSPQVMSYEQYF.

The rearrangement uses TRBV5-6 and TRBJ2-7, with TRBD1 as a possible D gene (6 bases). Germline lookup yields CDR1 SGHDT and CDR2 YYEEEE. Trimming stripped 0 bases from V and 2 bases from J, with 18 bases between. The CDR3 spans 17 residues. The CDR3 reads CASSLELGASRAYEQYF. The CDR3, as DNA: TGTGCCAGCAGCTTGGAGTTGGGGGCTAGCCGAGCCTACGAGCAGTACTTC.

V usage is TRBV9 and J usage is TRBJ1-4; D is uncertain. V was cut by 0 bases and J by 8 bases, with 14 bases left in between. The CDR3 spans 15 residues. CDR1 and CDR2 (germline): SGDLS, YYNGEE. CDR3 bases: TGTGCCAGCAGCGTAGGAAGTGCTGGAGGAGAAAAACTGTTTTTT. It is translated as CASSVGSAGGEKLFF.

The V and J genes are TRBV19 and TRBJ1-1, with D unclear. The CDR3 covers 15 residues. Per the germline V gene, CDR1 is LNHDA and CDR2 is SQIVND (reference sequence). Trimming took 10 bases from V and 5 from J, leaving 23 bases between them. Written as DNA, the CDR3 is TGTGCCACTAAGGCCGAAGGTTCCTTGGGAACTGAAGCTTTCTTT. Protein sequence: CATKAEGSLGTEAFF.

The chain uses TRBV7-9 and TRBJ2-7; no definite D call. The V end lost 5 bases, the J end lost 2 bases, and 25 bases lay between the germline ends. The CDR3 has 18 amino acids. Germline-derived CDR1 and CDR2 are SEHNR and FQNEAQ (reference sequence). The CDR3 protein is CASSLGYTVFPNAYEQYF. CDR3 DNA sequence: TGTGCCAGCAGCCTCGGTTATACGGTCTTTCCAAACGCCTACGAGCAGTACTTC.

Here the CDR3 reads CASSLAGQGASTDTQYF. The CDR3 DNA is TGCGCCAGCAGCTTGGCCGGTCAGGGGGCTAGCACAGATACGCAGTATTTT. The V gene is TRBV5-1, the J gene TRBJ2-3, with 8 bases that match TRBD1. Germline assignment: CDR1 SGHRS and CDR2 YFSETQ. Unmatched junction bases numbered 6, after V lost 0 bases and J lost 0 bases. The CDR3 is made up of 17 amino acids.

The gene calls are TRBV5-1 and TRBJ2-7, with D perhaps TRBD2 (5 bases). CDR3 length equals 14 residues. The germline V and J ends were trimmed by 1 base and 7 bases, with 15 bases remaining between them. In germline, CDR1 is SGHRS, CDR2 YFSETQ. The DNA of the CDR3 is TGCGCCAGCAGCTTGCGTCTTGCGGGCGCTGAGCAGTACTTC. Translating it yields CASSLRLAGAEQYF.

The chain has TRBV6-1 and TRBJ1-5; D call uncertain. This CDR3 region has 15 residues. Trimming pared 7 bases from V and 0 bases from J, leaving 13 bases between. Germline CDR1 and CDR2: MNHNS and SASEGT. The CDR3 DNA reads TGTGCCAGCAATAACCTGCCTAATAGCAATCAGCCCCAGCATTTT. Its translation is CASNNLPNSNQPQHF.

The chain joins TRBV11-2 to TRBJ2-3, with TRBD1 matching over 11 bases. The CDR3 contains 15 residues. Unmatched junction bases numbered 2, after V lost 4 bases and J lost 2 bases. Germline loops: CDR1 SGHAT, CDR2 FQNNGV. Written as DNA, the CDR3 is TGTGCCAGCAGCTATGGACAGGGGGCCACAGATACGCAGTATTTT. Its translation is CASSYGQGATDTQYF.

This sequence joins TRBV7-9 and TRBJ1-3, with unresolved D. There are 15 residues in the CDR3. CDR1 is SEHNR, CDR2 FQNEAQ, per germline (reference sequence). Deletions cut 5 bases from V and 2 bases from J, with 13 bases between. Here the CDR3 reads CASSPGMLTGNTIYF. The CDR3 DNA is TGTGCCAGCAGCCCGGGGATGCTAACTGGAAACACCATATATTTT. Looking up the rest from reference TRBV7-9 and TRBJ1-3 gives the full variable domain: DTGVSQNPRHKITKRGQNVTFRCDPISEHNRLYWYRQTLGQGPEFLTYFQNEAQLEKSRLLSDRFSAERPKGSFSTLEIQRTEQGDSAMYLCASSPGMLTGNTIYFGEGSWLTVV.

This chain joins TRBV5-4 and TRBJ1-2; 8 bases are a match to TRBD1. The CDR3 totals 13 residues. Trimming at V came to 3 bases and at J to 8 bases, leaving 6 bases not matched to a gene. Germline V gene lookup returns CDR1 SGHNT and CDR2 YYREEE (reference sequence). CDR3 bases: TGTGCCAGCAGCTCAGACAGGGGTGGCGGCTACACCTTC. Protein: CASSSDRGGGYTF.